This record looks at one TCR beta chain sequence and its context. This receptor's antigen is unknown. It has no much larger one-base neighbor in the sample; base qualities were not kept. Receptor amplification or capture employed the immunoSEQ multiplex PCR assay. TCRdb re-hosts the immuneACCESS table, in-frame sequences only. Its copies lack some clones; in the studies checked, an unresolved V gene accounts for under half of them, and the cause for the rest is not known. The sample profile shows 40,000 to 55,000 clones; about 90% of them were found once. The top ten hold around 0.61% of the sample. This entry comes from a study of T cell changes during pregnancy in multiple sclerosis (dated by TCRdb to the late 2010s). As for the study more broadly: The study looked at changes in the T cell repertoire across pregnancy in women with multiple sclerosis.

From the cysteine up to the phenylalanine, the CDR3 has a length of 12 residues. The DNA shown is the 36-base CDR3, in frame from base 1. V loses 7 bases, J loses 0 bases, and the germline ends lie 6 bases apart. Looking up the germline V gene yields CDR1 MDHEN and CDR2 SYDVKM. This sequence was found in a female donor in good health, enrolled as a control in a pregnancy study. The sample here was CD4+ T cells from peripheral blood mononuclear cells, taken after pregnancy. Recombination linked TRBV28 to TRBJ1-1, with no D gene named confidently. The CDR3 region has the sequence CASKELNTEAFF. At the DNA level, the sequence is TGTGCCAGCAAGGAGTTGAACACTGAAGCTTTCTTT. The reference TRBV28 and TRBJ1-1 proteins fill in what lies around the CDR3, so the full variable domain reads DVKVTQSSRYLVKRTGEKVFLECVQDMDHENMFWYRQDPGLGLRLIYFSYDVKMKEKGDIPEGYSVSREKKERFSLILESASTNQTSMYLCASKELNTEAFFGQGTRLTVV.